The rows below give T cell receptor beta chains drawn from one sample of a study of blood T cell repertoires in COVID-19. TCRdb's table, derived via immunoSEQ multiplex PCR, lists solely in-frame clones and lacks some. Of roughly 350,000 clones in the sample, more than 90% are singletons; the top ten hold approximately 17%. The sequencing sample was made of PBMCs or T cells enriched from blood (not recorded which). Receptors were obtained from a woman aged 25-40 years who had recovered from COVID-19. Both conserved end residues are part of each CDR3. Each record gives: J gene, D gene, clone size, V gene, CDR3 DNA, CDR3 protein. D genes are given only for firm matches. Expanded clones get a size class; other rows say once, few or many, or leave the size out.

>TRBJ1-5|TRBD1|few|TRBV4-1
TGCGCCAGCAGCCCCCAGGGGGCGCGGGGCAATCAGCCCCAGCATTTT
CASSPQGARGNQPQHF
>TRBJ2-7|TRBD2|once|TRBV7-8
TGTGCCAGCACCGTCCGGGAGGGACGATACGAGCAGTACTTC
CASTVREGRYEQYF
>TRBJ2-1|TRBD1|.|TRBV7-2
TGTGCCAGCAGCGTGTGGGACAGGGGCTACAATGAGCAGTTCTTC
CASSVWDRGYNEQFF
>TRBJ2-3|.|.|TRBV7-3
TGTGCCAGCAGCCCCCGCGGGCTAGATCCTCCAGATACGCAGTATTTT
CASSPRGLDPPDTQYF
>TRBJ2-5|.|.|TRBV7-9
TGTGCCAGCAGGCGTACAGGGATGGGAGCTCAAGAGACCCAGTACTTC
CASRRTGMGAQETQYF
>TRBJ1-3|.|.|TRBV6-5
TGTGCCAGCAGTTACACCACGCAGGCTGGAAACACCATATATTTT
CASSYTTQAGNTIYF
>TRBJ1-1|.|.|TRBV12-3/TRBV12-4
TGTGCCAGCTCCTCCCCTTACACTGAAGCTTTCTTT
CASSSPYTEAFF
>TRBJ1-1|TRBD1|.|TRBV24-1
TGTGCCACCAGTGATCCCCGGACAGGGAACACTGAAGCTTTCTTT
CATSDPRTGNTEAFF
>TRBJ2-3|TRBD2|.|TRBV5-1
TGCGCCAGCAGCTTGGCTAGCGGGAGTCCAGATACGCAGTATTTT
CASSLASGSPDTQYF
>TRBJ1-6|TRBD1|.|TRBV6-2/TRBV6-3
TGTGCCAGCAGTTATCGGGGACAGAGCTCCTATAATTCACCCCTCCACTTT
CASSYRGQSSYNSPLHF
>TRBJ1-2|.|.|TRBV28
TGTGCCAGCAGTTTAGGGGCAGGGGATGGCTACACCTTC
CASSLGAGDGYTF
>TRBJ2-7|TRBD2|few|TRBV27
TGTGCCAGCAGTCCTCGGGGAGGGGTCGAGCAGTACTTC
CASSPRGGVEQYF
>TRBJ2-1|.|.|TRBV5-4
TGTGCCAGCAGCTTAGTTGGGGCCGTACAGCCGTTCTTC
CASSLVGAVQPFF
>TRBJ2-1|TRBD2|.|TRBV28
TGTGCCAGCAGCCAATCACTAGCGGGAACATACAATGAGCAGTTCTTC
CASSQSLAGTYNEQFF
>TRBJ2-3|TRBD2|.|TRBV6-1
TGTGCCAGCAGTGAACTAGCGGGAGCGGGGGATACGCAGTATTTT
CASSELAGAGDTQYF
>TRBJ1-6|.|.|TRBV3-1/TRBV3-2
TGTGCCAGCAGCCAACGGGGAACCTATAATTCACCCCTCCACTTT
CASSQRGTYNSPLHF
>TRBJ2-7|TRBD1|.|TRBV4-3
TGCGCCAGCAGCCAAGATCTTACGAACAGGGGTTCCGAGCAGTACTTC
CASSQDLTNRGSEQYF
>TRBJ1-1|.|.|TRBV7-2
TGTGCCAGCAGCTTAAAACGGGGAAAGCCTGAAGCTTTCTTT
CASSLKRGKPEAFF
>TRBJ2-7|.|.|TRBV7-9
TGTGCCAGCAGCCCCCGGGACACTAACTACGAGCAGTACTTC
CASSPRDTNYEQYF
>TRBJ1-6|.|.|TRBV6-5
TGTGCCAGCAGCGTAGGGGGAAGGGATAATTCACCCCTCCACTTT
CASSVGGRDNSPLHF
>TRBJ2-1|TRBD1|few|TRBV6-5
TGTGCCAGCATCCGGACAGGAAGGTCCAATGAGCAGTTCTTC
CASIRTGRSNEQFF
>TRBJ2-3|TRBD1|.|TRBV9
TGTGCCAGCAGCGTAGTAACAGGGGGTCCAGATACGCAGTATTTT
CASSVVTGGPDTQYF
>TRBJ1-3|TRBD1|.|TRBV4-2
TGTGCCAGCAGCCAAGATCAGGGGGACGCCTCTGGAAACACCATATATTTT
CASSQDQGDASGNTIYF
>TRBJ2-7|TRBD2|.|TRBV10-3
TGTGCCATCAGTGAGGCTAGCGGATCCTACGAGCAGTACTTC
CAISEASGSYEQYF
>TRBJ2-3|.|once|TRBV27
TGTGCCAGCAGTCCCGGTAGCGCAGATACGCAGTATTTT
CASSPGSADTQYF
>TRBJ1-6|TRBD1|once|TRBV7-9
TGTGCCAGCAGCTTGGGACAGATACTTAATTCACCCCTCCACTTT
CASSLGQILNSPLHF
>TRBJ1-5|TRBD1|.|TRBV30
TGTGCCTGGAGCCCGGGTCAGGGGGGCGGTCAGCCCCAGCATTTT
CAWSPGQGGGQPQHF
>TRBJ1-5|TRBD1|.|TRBV28
TGTGCCAGCAGTGGCGGACAGGCGTGGGATCAGCCCCAGCATTTT
CASSGGQAWDQPQHF